These 19 T cell receptor beta chains originate from one sample sequenced in a study of T cells in Graves' hyperthyroidism and ophthalmopathy. There were TCR beta CDR3 regions amplified from RNA transcripts. First-round RT-PCR with HTBI primers amplified the TCR CDR3 region. A single record per CDR3 protein comes from TCRdb applying MiXCR to the multiplex PCR reads. The sample contains 500,000 to 800,000 distinct CDR3 sequences, roughly 15% of which appear only once. Sequenced input: blood. The receptors shown here come from a woman aged 45-59 years with Graves' ophthalmopathy.

This clonotype was detected many times. The V call is TRBV7-2, the J call TRBJ2-1; D is undetermined. CDR1 SGHTA and CDR2 FQGNSA come from the germline V gene. This CDR3 comprises 16 residues. Trimming stripped 2 bases from V and 0 bases from J, with 11 bases between. CDR3 amino acids: CASSLLGASSYNEQFF. The CDR3 DNA reads as TGTGCCAGCAGCTTATTGGGCGCAAGCTCCTACAATGAGCAGTTCTTC.

This clonotype has more than one count but fewer than ten. The chain employs TRBV24-1 and TRBJ2-1, with no clear D. In germline, CDR1 is KGHDR, CDR2 SFDVKD. The CDR3 is 14 residues long. V was clipped by 0 bases and J by 5 bases, with 7 bases between them. CDR3 sequence reads: CATSDLGYDNEQFF. Here the CDR3 DNA reads TGTGCCACCAGTGATTTGGGCTACGACAATGAGCAGTTCTTC.

This clonotype appeared a few times. The rearrangement links TRBV7-9 to TRBJ2-3; TRBD1 is a possible D gene (5 bases). The germline gives CDR1 SEHNR, CDR2 FQNEAQ (reference sequence). Trimming took 8 bases from V and 8 from J, leaving 14 bases between them. This CDR3 comprises 12 residues. CDR3 DNA: TGTGCCAGCCTGGGGCCCAGTAGTACGCAGTATTTT. This encodes CASLGPSSTQYF.

Ten or more counts support this clonotype. The rearrangement joins TRBV28 to TRBJ2-7, with D possibly TRBD2 on 5 matching bases. Germline CDR1 reads MDHEN; CDR2 reads SYDVKM. V lost 7 bases to trimming and J lost 7 bases, with 14 bases between them. This CDR3 comprises 12 residues. CDR3 region: CASIKATGEQYF. CDR3 DNA sequence: TGTGCCAGCATAAAGGCTACGGGAGAGCAGTACTTC.

This clonotype was picked up a small number of times. The rearrangement uses TRBV18 and TRBJ2-6; no clear D. CDR1 is KGHSH, CDR2 LQKENI, per germline. V lost 2 bases to trimming and J lost 6 bases, with 8 bases between them. The CDR3 totals 14 residues. For the CDR3, the DNA is TGTGCCAGCTCACCAAAGATTGAGGCCAACGTCCTGACTTTC. Protein: CASSPKIEANVLTF.

This clonotype has ten or more counts. The rearrangement uses TRBV5-1 and TRBJ1-1; 7 nucleotides match TRBD1. Per the germline V gene, CDR1 is SGHRS and CDR2 is YFSETQ. This CDR3 contains 15 residues. Germline trimming cut 0 bases from V and 4 bases from J; bases unmatched to any gene: 6. CDR3 nucleotide sequence: TGCGCCAGCAGCTTGGTAGGGGGCCCCTCCACTGAAGCTTTCTTT. This codes for CASSLVGGPSTEAFF.

The rearrangement links TRBV6-5 to TRBJ1-4; D unresolved. Trimming pared 0 bases from V and 4 bases from J, leaving 9 bases between. Germline CDR1 reads MNHEY; CDR2 reads SVGAGI. The CDR3 has 15 amino acids. CDR3 DNA: TGTGCCAGCAGTTACTCAGGAGAGGTTAATGAAAAACTGTTTTTT. Amino acid sequence: CASSYSGEVNEKLFF.

This clonotype was observed at least ten times. The rearrangement uses TRBV20-1 and TRBJ2-7; D gene ambiguous. Germline V gene lookup returns CDR1 DFQATT and CDR2 SNEGSKA (reference sequence). The length of the CDR3 is 13 residues. Trimming removed 3 bases at V and 3 bases at J, with 12 bases between. The CDR3: CSASPLGIYEQYF. The CDR3 DNA is TGCAGTGCTAGTCCCTTGGGGATCTACGAGCAGTACTTC.

The chain carries TRBV12-5 and TRBJ1-5, with a possible D match to TRBD1 (5 bases). Per germline, CDR1 LGHNT and CDR2 FRNRAP. This CDR3 has 16 residues. The CDR3 loop reads CANRQSGTQGNQPQHF. The CDR3 bases are TGTGCCAACAGACAAAGCGGGACCCAGGGCAATCAGCCCCAGCATTTT.

The J gene is TRBJ2-5, the V gene TRBV7-9; maybe TRBD2 (6 bases). The V end was cut by 5 bases, the J end by 5 bases, with 15 bases between. This CDR3 contains 14 residues. The germline gives CDR1 SEHNR, CDR2 FQNEAQ (reference sequence). CDR3 nucleotides: TGTGCCAGCAGCGCCGGGACTTACGAGGAGACCCAGTACTTC. Translation: CASSAGTYEETQYF.

This clonotype showed up many times. The CDR3 reads CSARRPTSNEQFF. DNA for the CDR3: TGCAGTGCTAGGAGGCCTACTAGCAATGAGCAGTTCTTC. The chain links TRBV20-1 to TRBJ2-1; a weak D match, TRBD2 (5 bases). The CDR3 runs 13 residues. V was clipped by 3 bases and J by 6 bases, with 12 bases between them. The germline gives CDR1 DFQATT, CDR2 SNEGSKA (reference sequence).

Ten or more counts support this clonotype. The V and J genes are TRBV20-1 and TRBJ2-7; TRBD2 aligns across 9 bases. V dropped 1 base and J dropped 2; count of bases not matched to a gene: 15. CDR3 size: 18 residues. Germline CDR1 reads DFQATT; CDR2 reads SNEGSKA (reference sequence). The CDR3 DNA sequence: TGCAGTGCTAGAGTTCAGGGTTTTCGAGCGGGAGGTACCTACGAGCAGTACTTC. It is translated as CSARVQGFRAGGTYEQYF.

The table lists this clonotype with many counts. The gene calls are TRBV7-3 and TRBJ2-3; D possibly matches TRBD1 or TRBD2 (5 bases each). V lost 3 bases and J 2 bases, leaving 15 bases between the germline ends. Germline loops: CDR1 SGHTA, CDR2 FQGTGA. The CDR3 is 16 amino acids. CDR3 amino acids: CASSLGLAFDTDTQYF. The CDR3 DNA sequence: TGTGCCAGCAGCTTGGGGCTAGCTTTTGACACAGATACGCAGTATTTT.

The sample holds a few counts of this clonotype. The chain recombines TRBV15 with TRBJ2-3; 7 positions match TRBD1. The CDR3 is made up of 15 amino acids. Germline loops: CDR1 LNHNV, CDR2 YYDKDF (reference sequence). Unmatched junction bases numbered 4, after V lost 0 bases and J lost 4 bases. CDR3 sequence (DNA): TGTGCCACCAGCAGAGAAATAGGGGGCGCAGATACGCAGTATTTT. This codes for CATSREIGGADTQYF.

The sample holds many counts of this clonotype. The rearrangement joins TRBV7-9 to TRBJ1-1; 7 nucleotides agree with TRBD1. With V trimmed by 3 bases and J by 0 bases, 4 bases remained unmatched. CDR1 is SEHNR, CDR2 FQNEAQ, per germline (reference sequence). This CDR3 comprises 15 residues. The CDR3 region is CASSLYGTVNTEAFF. Written as DNA, the CDR3 is TGTGCCAGCAGCTTGTACGGGACAGTGAACACTGAAGCTTTCTTT.

This clonotype appeared a few times. A single base separates this from a much larger clone, so it may be a read error. The V call is TRBV12-3 or TRBV12-4, the J call TRBJ2-7, with TRBD2 as a possible D gene (6 bases). The CDR3 has 15 amino acids. Trimming took 6 bases from V and 6 from J, leaving 21 bases between them. CDR3 region: CASRPSRGGVSEQYF. The DNA of the CDR3 is TGTGCCAGCAGACCCTCCCGAGGCGGGGTGTCCGAGCAGTACTTC.

This clonotype was counted ten times or more. This sequence joins TRBV30 and TRBJ2-1; D gene unclear. Germline V gene lookup returns CDR1 GTSNPN and CDR2 SVGIG (reference sequence). The CDR3 loop spans 11 amino acids. Trimming left V 2 bases short and J 7 bases short, with 6 bases between. The CDR3 coding sequence is TGTGCCTGGAGTACAACTAATGAGCAGTTCTTC. It yields the protein CAWSTTNEQFF.

This clonotype was recorded a few times. The chain is built from TRBV5-1 and TRBJ2-3, with TRBD2 identical over 15 bases. The germline V gene has CDR1 SGHRS and CDR2 YFSETQ. Trimming took 1 base from V and 5 from J; bases not matched to a gene: 8. The CDR3 is 18 residues long. For the CDR3, the DNA is TGCGCCAGCAGCTTGCTGGGGACTAGCGGGAGGCCGGTAGATACGCAGTATTTT. Amino acids: CASSLLGTSGRPVDTQYF.

The chain combines TRBV10-3 with TRBJ1-4; D gene ambiguous. V lost 10 bases and J lost 0, with 12 bases in between. The CDR3 consists of 14 residues. CDR1 ENHRY and CDR2 SYGVKD come from the germline V gene. The CDR3 protein is CATAYGATNEKLFF. The CDR3 region has the DNA TGTGCCACCGCCTACGGTGCAACTAATGAAAAACTGTTTTTT.